This T cell receptor beta chain was sequenced in a study of cytomegalovirus exposure and HLA in healthy donors. Study details: Samples from HLA-typed donors yielded about 85 million unique TCRs in an early data release. Regarding the study as a whole: Exclusion as indistinguishable affected some V segments, including TRBV6-2 and TRBV6-3. The authors judged a highly shared variant cluster likely a sequencing artifact. Further analysis was carried out later, and it showed several of the most significant clusters appearing linked to common viral pathogens.

Note on this clone: Its antigen is as yet unknown.

Germline V gene lookup returns CDR1 MNHNY and CDR2 SVGAGI (reference sequence). This CDR3 is 15 amino acids long. The trim removed 5 bases at V and 9 bases at J, leaving 6 bases unmatched. PCR involved 60 Vbeta and 13 Jbeta primers. Repertoires were generated with immunoSEQ multiplex PCR, while TCRdb's copy carries only in-frame clones and drops some. The sample lists 130,000 to 150,000 clones; about two thirds were seen once. Sequencing was performed on PBMCs. This clonotype was sampled from a man aged 60 to 69 in good health and CMV-seronegative. The chain uses TRBV6-6 and TRBJ2-1; 14 bases align to TRBD2. CDR3 nucleotides: TGTGCCAGCAGTAAGGGACTAGCGGGAGTAGGTGAGCAGTTCTTC. Protein sequence: CASSKGLAGVGEQFF.